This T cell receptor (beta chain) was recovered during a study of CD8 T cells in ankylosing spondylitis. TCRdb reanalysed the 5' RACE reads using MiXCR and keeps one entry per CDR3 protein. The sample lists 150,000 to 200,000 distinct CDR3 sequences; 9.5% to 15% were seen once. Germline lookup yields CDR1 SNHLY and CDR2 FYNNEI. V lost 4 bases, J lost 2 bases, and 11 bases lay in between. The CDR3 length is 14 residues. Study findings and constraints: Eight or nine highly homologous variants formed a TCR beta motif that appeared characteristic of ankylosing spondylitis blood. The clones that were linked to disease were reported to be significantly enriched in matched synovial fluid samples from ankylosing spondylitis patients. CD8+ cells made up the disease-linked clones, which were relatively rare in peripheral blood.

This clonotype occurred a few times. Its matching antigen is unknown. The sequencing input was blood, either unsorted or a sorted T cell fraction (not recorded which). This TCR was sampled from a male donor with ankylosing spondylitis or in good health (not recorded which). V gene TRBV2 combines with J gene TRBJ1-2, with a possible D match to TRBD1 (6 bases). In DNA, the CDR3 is TGTGCCAGCAGTGGAACAGGGCCCAACTATGGCTACACCTTC. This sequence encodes CASSGTGPNYGYTF.